The 27 T cell receptor beta chains in this list originate from one sample, sequenced in a study of cytomegalovirus exposure and HLA in healthy donors. With 60 Vbeta and 13 Jbeta primers, the PCR was carried out. Clones were read by immunoSEQ multiplex PCR, and TCRdb kept only the in-frame ones, dropping some. Among 100,000 to 150,000 clones, less than 85% were seen once, and the ten largest hold around 10%. Sequencing was performed on PBMCs. These receptors originate from a man aged 30-40 years in good health and CMV-seropositive.

This chain uses TRBV19 with TRBJ1-2, with D possibly being TRBD1 (6 bases). The V and J ends lost 3 bases and 3 bases respectively, with 8 bases between them. The CDR3 consists of 13 residues. Looked up from germline, CDR1 is LNHDA and CDR2 is SQIVND (reference sequence). The DNA for the CDR3 is TGTGCCAGTAGTATTTGGACAGACTATGGCTACACCTTC. Protein: CASSIWTDYGYTF.

This chain joins TRBV5-1 and TRBJ1-6; possible D gene TRBD1, 5 bases. Germline V gives CDR1 SGHRS, CDR2 YFSETQ. The CDR3 is 16 residues long. Trimming took off 0 bases at V and 8 bases at J, with 15 bases between the two ends. The CDR3 loop reads CASSLDPGKRDSPLHF. The CDR3 DNA reads as TGCGCCAGCAGCTTGGATCCAGGGAAAAGGGATTCACCCCTCCACTTT.

The rearrangement uses TRBV9 and TRBJ1-6; D gene ambiguous. V lost 3 bases, J lost 10 bases, and 17 bases lay in between. Germline V gene data show CDR1 as SGDLS and CDR2 as YYNGEE. The CDR3 length is 15 residues. The CDR3 sequence is CASSGNVGVNSPLHF. CDR3 sequence (DNA): TGTGCCAGCAGCGGGAACGTCGGGGTGAACTCACCCCTCCACTTT.

The rearrangement uses TRBV7-9 and TRBJ1-2, with D uncertain. CDR1 SEHNR and CDR2 FQNEAQ come from the germline V gene (reference sequence). The ends were cut back, 3 bases at V and 4 bases at J, with 6 bases in the middle. The CDR3 covers 12 residues. As DNA, the CDR3 is TGTGCCAGCAGCTTGGAGATCTATGGCTACACCTTC. Its protein product is CASSLEIYGYTF. Combining the CDR3 with reference TRBV7-9 and TRBJ1-2 gives the whole variable domain DTGVSQNPRHKITKRGQNVTFRCDPISEHNRLYWYRQTLGQGPEFLTYFQNEAQLEKSRLLSDRFSAERPKGSFSTLEIQRTEQGDSAMYLCASSLEIYGYTFGSGTRLTVV.

This chain uses TRBV7-6 with TRBJ2-1; 9 positions agree with TRBD2. The CDR3 covers 15 residues. Germline V CDR1 and CDR2: SGHVS, FNYEAQ. Unmatched junction bases numbered 0, after V lost 2 bases and J lost 1 base. CDR3 region: CASSLSGGSYNEQFF. CDR3 nucleotides: TGTGCCAGCAGCTTAAGCGGGGGGTCCTACAATGAGCAGTTCTTC.

This chain links TRBV5-1 with TRBJ2-2; D may be TRBD2 (5 bases). This CDR3 has 16 amino acids. CDR1 and CDR2 from the germline V gene are SGHRS and YFSETQ. Deletions cut 0 bases from V and 4 bases from J, with 13 bases between. The CDR3 spells CASSLARGAVTGELFF. The CDR3 DNA is TGCGCCAGCAGCTTGGCCCGGGGTGCGGTCACCGGGGAGCTGTTTTTT.

J is TRBJ2-7 and V is TRBV27; 8 bases fit TRBD1. CDR1 is MNHEY and CDR2 is SMNVEV in the germline V gene (reference sequence). This CDR3 has 19 amino acids. The ends lost 6 bases at V and 0 bases at J; junction bases unmatched: 19. The CDR3 region is CASSLRSKPGQAFSYEQYF. As DNA, the CDR3 is TGTGCCAGCAGCTTAAGGAGTAAGCCGGGACAGGCTTTCTCCTACGAGCAGTACTTC.

The chain recombines TRBV6-1 with TRBJ2-3; D gene ambiguous. Germline loops: CDR1 MNHNS, CDR2 SASEGT. V was pared by 2 bases and J by 0 bases, with 9 bases between. The CDR3 has 15 residues. The CDR3 here is CASSEYSLSTDTQYF. Here the CDR3 DNA reads TGTGCCAGCAGTGAATATTCTCTCAGCACAGATACGCAGTATTTT.

The chain couples TRBV29-1 to TRBJ1-2, with 12 bases identical to TRBD1. The CDR3 contains 16 residues. Germline loops: CDR1 SQVTM, CDR2 ANQGSEA. Losses at the gene ends were 6 bases for V and 4 bases for J; bases not matched to a gene: 12. The DNA of the CDR3 is TGCAGCGTCGGACCCGGGACAGGGGGCGCCGGCTATGGCTACACCTTC. Its translation is CSVGPGTGGAGYGYTF.

This rearrangement joins TRBV5-1 to TRBJ2-1, with TRBD2 matching over 11 bases. Germline V gene data show CDR1 as SGHRS and CDR2 as YFSETQ. V dropped 0 bases and J dropped 9; count of bases not matched to a gene: 8. The CDR3 contains 16 residues. CDR3 in DNA: TGCGCCAGCAGCTTGGAACCTAGCGGGGGGTCGGTTGAGCAGTTCTTC. Its protein is CASSLEPSGGSVEQFF.

The chain links TRBV6-5 to TRBJ2-1, with a weak D call TRBD2 (7 bases). Trimming removed 6 bases from V and 2 bases from J, with 11 bases in between. Germline CDR1 and CDR2: MNHEY and SVGAGI. CDR3 length equals 14 residues. The CDR3 sequence: CASSRRGPYNEQFF. Written as DNA, the CDR3 is TGTGCCAGCAGCCGGCGGGGGCCCTACAATGAGCAGTTCTTC.

The chain joins TRBV25-1 to TRBJ1-1, with 8 bases aligning to TRBD1. Germline V gene data show CDR1 as MGHDK and CDR2 as SYGVNS. Germline trimming cut 3 bases from V and 1 base from J; bases unmatched to any gene: 4. The CDR3 sequence is 15 residues long. CDR3 loop: CASSDYRGRNTEAFF. The DNA for the CDR3 is TGTGCCAGCAGTGATTACAGGGGGAGGAACACTGAAGCTTTCTTT. The whole variable domain, remainder taken from reference TRBV25-1 and TRBJ1-1, is EADIYQTPRYLVIGTGKKITLECSQTMGHDKMYWYQQDPGMELHLIHYSYGVNSTEKGDLSSESTVSRIRTEHFPLTLESARPSHTSQYLCASSDYRGRNTEAFFGQGTRLTVV.

The chain employs TRBV27 and TRBJ1-2; a possible D gene is TRBD1 (5 bases). Per the germline V gene, CDR1 is MNHEY and CDR2 is SMNVEV (reference sequence). V was clipped by 5 bases and J by 3 bases, with 19 bases between them. This CDR3 spans 16 amino acids. The CDR3: CASSLVGRTHHYGYTF. The CDR3, as DNA: TGTGCCAGCAGTCTAGTAGGCCGGACACACCACTATGGCTACACCTTC.

The CDR3 DNA sequence: TGTGCCAGCAGCTTAGAAGGGTCGGGAACAGATACGCAGTATTTT. Its translation: CASSLEGSGTDTQYF. This sequence joins TRBV7-2 and TRBJ2-3; possible D gene TRBD2, 5 bases. Germline-derived CDR1 and CDR2 are SGHTA and FQGNSA. There are 15 residues in the CDR3. Trimming took 1 base from V and 3 from J, leaving 11 bases between them.

V usage is TRBV2 and J usage is TRBJ1-3; D is possibly TRBD1 (5 bases). The CDR3 covers 14 residues. Germline values: CDR1 SNHLY, CDR2 FYNNEI. V was clipped by 8 bases and J by 0 bases, with 11 bases between them. The CDR3 region is CASWGVSSGNTIYF. The CDR3 bases are TGTGCCAGCTGGGGCGTTTCCTCTGGAAACACCATATATTTT.

The V and J genes are TRBV6-1 and TRBJ1-2, with 9 bases lining up with TRBD1. Germline trimming cut 5 bases from V and 6 bases from J; bases unmatched to any gene: 1. In germline, CDR1 is MNHNS, CDR2 SASEGT. The CDR3 runs 12 residues. CDR3 residues: CASSWDRDGYTF. CDR3 coding DNA: TGTGCCAGCAGTTGGGACAGGGATGGCTACACCTTC.

CDR3 nucleotides: TGTGCTAGTGGTTTGCTCTTTACTGGGAGGACCGGGGAGCTGTTTTTT. Encoded protein: CASGLLFTGRTGELFF. The chain employs TRBV12-5 and TRBJ2-2, with D perhaps TRBD2 (6 bases). Germline V gene lookup returns CDR1 LGHNT and CDR2 FRNRAP. CDR3 length: 16 residues. Trimming shortened V by 2 bases and J by 5 bases, and 15 bases separated the two germline ends.

The chain recombines TRBV12-5 with TRBJ2-3; TRBD2 matches 7 bases. Germline loops: CDR1 LGHNT, CDR2 FRNRAP. V shed 5 bases, J shed 1 base, and the junction held 0 bases outside the gene matches. The CDR3 is made up of 13 amino acids. CDR3 amino acids: CASGRGGTDTQYF. The CDR3, as DNA: TGTGCTAGTGGTCGGGGGGGCACAGATACGCAGTATTTT.

There are a few counts of this clone. The chain has TRBV6-1 and TRBJ2-2; D is ambiguous. The germline V gene has CDR1 MNHNS and CDR2 SASEGT. The CDR3 runs 14 residues. V lost 9 bases and J lost 0, with 11 bases in between. Written as DNA, the CDR3 is TGTGCCAGTCGAGTTGTCTCGAACACCGGGGAGCTGTTTTTT. Translated: CASRVVSNTGELFF.

This clone occurred a few times. The chain joins TRBV10-1 to TRBJ2-1, with TRBD2 matching over 10 bases. The length of the CDR3 is 16 residues. In germline, CDR1 is WNHNN, CDR2 SYGVQD (reference sequence). Unmatched junction bases numbered 1, after V lost 0 bases and J lost 2 bases. CDR3 nucleotide sequence: TGCGCCAGCAGTGAGTCTCTAGCGGGGGCCTACAATGAGCAGTTCTTC. Protein product: CASSESLAGAYNEQFF.

The chain employs TRBV5-6 and TRBJ1-4; tentatively, D is TRBD1 (5 bases). The CDR3 length is 16 residues. The V end lost 4 bases, the J end lost 7 bases, and 20 bases lay between the germline ends. CDR1 is SGHDT, CDR2 YYEEEE, per germline. The CDR3 is CASSLGRKGIGEKLFF. CDR3 in DNA: TGTGCCAGCAGCCTGGGGAGAAAGGGGATCGGTGAAAAACTGTTTTTT.

The V gene is TRBV5-1, the J gene TRBJ2-3; the match to TRBD2 covers 9 bases. V lost 3 bases to trimming and J lost 4 bases; unmatched junction nucleotides: 9. Germline V lookup: CDR1 SGHRS, CDR2 YFSETQ. The CDR3 is 16 residues long. DNA for the CDR3: TGCGCCAGCAGCTACGCAGCGGGGGGAACCCCAGATACGCAGTATTTT. Amino acids: CASSYAAGGTPDTQYF.

This clone was detected only a few times. The rearrangement uses TRBV6-1 and TRBJ2-7; 13 positions match TRBD2. V lost 4 bases, J lost 7 bases, and 10 bases stayed unmatched. This CDR3 spans 16 amino acids. CDR1 MNHNS and CDR2 SASEGT come from the germline V gene. CDR3 residues: CASSGPGLAGTWEQYF. In DNA form, the CDR3 reads TGTGCCAGCAGTGGACCGGGACTAGCGGGGACATGGGAGCAGTACTTC.

This chain links TRBV6-5 with TRBJ1-6; no firm D call. V was cut by 6 bases and J by 7 bases, with 13 bases left in between. The CDR3 is made up of 14 amino acids. Germline values: CDR1 MNHEY, CDR2 SVGAGI. The CDR3 region has the DNA TGTGCCAGCAGGATGGAGGTTGGGAATTCACCCCTCCACTTT. It translates to CASRMEVGNSPLHF.

The genes are TRBV19 and TRBJ2-5, with 7 bases identical to TRBD1. Germline V CDR1 and CDR2: LNHDA, SQIVND (reference sequence). The junction had 6 bases not matched to a gene; V was cut back by 6 bases and J by 5 bases. This CDR3 region has 13 residues. The CDR3, as DNA: TGTGCCAGTAGCAATACAGGGGTGGAGACCCAGTACTTC. Translating it yields CASSNTGVETQYF. The full variable domain, completed using reference TRBV19 and TRBJ2-5, is DGGITQSPKYLFRKEGQNVTLSCEQNLNHDAMYWYRQDPGQGLRLIYYSQIVNDFQKGDIAEGYSVSREKKESFPLTVTSAQKNPTAFYLCASSNTGVETQYFGPGTRLLVL.

This sequence joins TRBV6-1 and TRBJ1-3; 7 nucleotides line up with TRBD1. V lost 8 bases and J lost 0; bases outside the gene matches: 7. Germline V gene data show CDR1 as MNHNS and CDR2 as SASEGT. The CDR3 is 15 residues long. The CDR3 nucleotides are TGTGCCAGCGTCTACAGGGGTCCCTCTGGAAACACCATATATTTT. This translates into CASVYRGPSGNTIYF.

The chain carries TRBV21-1 and TRBJ1-5; the table names TRBD1, a call not compared with the DNA. TRBV21-1 is shown as a pseudogene. The CDR3 consists of 16 residues. In DNA, the CDR3 is TGTGCCAGCAGCAAAGGGCGAGGGGGAAGCAATCAGCCCCAGCATTTT. Amino acid sequence: CASSKGRGGSNQPQHF.